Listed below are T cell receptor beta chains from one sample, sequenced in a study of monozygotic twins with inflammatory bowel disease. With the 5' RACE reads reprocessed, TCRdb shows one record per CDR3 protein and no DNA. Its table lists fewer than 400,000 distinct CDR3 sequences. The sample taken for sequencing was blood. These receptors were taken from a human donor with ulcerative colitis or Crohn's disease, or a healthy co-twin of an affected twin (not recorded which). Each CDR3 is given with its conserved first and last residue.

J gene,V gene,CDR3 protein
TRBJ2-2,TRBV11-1,CASSYTFTGELFF
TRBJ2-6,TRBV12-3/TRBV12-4,CASRDRVSGANVLTF
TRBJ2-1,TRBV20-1,CSASGGVRYNEQFF
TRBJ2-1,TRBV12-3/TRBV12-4,CASSLYQTTFNEQFF
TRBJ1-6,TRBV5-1,CASSFGGNSPLHF
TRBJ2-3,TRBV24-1,CATSDPRTGPDTQYF
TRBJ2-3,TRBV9,CASSPTISGSKDTQYF
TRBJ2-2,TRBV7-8,CASRPRGSTGELFF
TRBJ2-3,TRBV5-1,CASSYFGLAADTQYF
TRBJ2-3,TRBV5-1,CASSSNWGPPDTQYF
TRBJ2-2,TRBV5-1,CASSVQGVTGELFF
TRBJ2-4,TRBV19,CASGKTGAAKNIQYF
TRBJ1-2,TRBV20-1,CSAVPGSGGGYTF
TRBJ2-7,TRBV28,CASNTYVGGGGAERYEQYF
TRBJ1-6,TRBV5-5,CASSPVVGGSPLHF
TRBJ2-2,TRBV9,CASSVASAGGRTGELFF
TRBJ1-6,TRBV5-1,CASSLDRNSPLHF
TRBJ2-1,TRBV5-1,CASSGAGGSYNEQFF
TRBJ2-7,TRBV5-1,CASKEKAATRYEQYF
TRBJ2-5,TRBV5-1,CASSLAVGPQVTQYF
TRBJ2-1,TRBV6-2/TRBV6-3,CASIEQGANRLYNEQFF
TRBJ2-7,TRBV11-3,CASSPGTAGYEQYF
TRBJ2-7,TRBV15,CATSFTSGSAKQYF
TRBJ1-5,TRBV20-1,CSAPPDGWSNQPQHF
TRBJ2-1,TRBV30,CAWSVSFIINEQFF
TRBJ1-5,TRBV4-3,CASSQDGPGAPEPQHF
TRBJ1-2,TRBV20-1,CSARDLDGGFGGYTF
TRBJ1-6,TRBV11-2,CASSLTGGRTPLHF
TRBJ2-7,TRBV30,CAWSDGSYEQYF
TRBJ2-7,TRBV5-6,CASSPLLGEQYF
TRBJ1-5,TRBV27,CASSLRGKGSNQPQHF
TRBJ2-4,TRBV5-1,CASSRNPQTLGDIQYF
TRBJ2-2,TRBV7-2,CASSFLAGLNTGELFF
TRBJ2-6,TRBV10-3,CAISPGTTGTGANVLTF
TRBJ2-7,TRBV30,CAWSVETGSYEQYF
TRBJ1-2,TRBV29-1,CSVELKAGYGYTF
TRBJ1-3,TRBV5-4,CASSLRRGGGSGNTIYF
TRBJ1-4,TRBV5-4,CASSLGGTGISEKLFF
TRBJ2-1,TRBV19,CASSMTSGALYEQFF
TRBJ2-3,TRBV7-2,CASSFYTSGTTDTQYF
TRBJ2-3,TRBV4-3,CASSQDGLAGGGDTQYF
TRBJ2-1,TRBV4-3,CASSQDPGRGRVKPYNEQFF
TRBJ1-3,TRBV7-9,CASSLAGAPSGNTIYF
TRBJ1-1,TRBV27,CASSPRAANTEAFF
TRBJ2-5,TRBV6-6,CASSYSFLETQYF
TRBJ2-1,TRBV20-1,CSAPQGYSYNEQFF
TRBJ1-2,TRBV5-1,CASSAGTYGYTF
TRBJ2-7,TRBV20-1,CSARAVDGEISYEQYF
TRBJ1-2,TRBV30,CAWSRGPWGYTF
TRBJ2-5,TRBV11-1,CASSLSRRSGGLILQETQYF